This TCR beta chain was identified in a study of cytomegalovirus exposure and HLA in healthy donors. V shed 0 bases and J shed 9 bases, with 8 bases lying between them. CDR1 is LGHNA, CDR2 YSLEER, per germline. CDR3 length: 12 amino acids. Vbeta (60) and Jbeta (13) primers were used in the PCR. Sequencing was performed with immunoSEQ multiplex PCR; in TCRdb, only in-frame clones are kept and a portion is missing. The sample contains 140,000 or so clones, roughly 80% of which appear only once. In its sample, this clone was seen a few times. The J gene is TRBJ2-5, the V gene TRBV4-3, with D possibly being TRBD1 (5 bases). Specimen: PBMCs. This TCR was sampled from a woman aged 40 to 50 in good health and CMV-seropositive. The CDR3 loop is CASSQDREAQYF. The CDR3 DNA is TGCGCCAGCAGCCAAGACAGGGAAGCCCAGTACTTC.